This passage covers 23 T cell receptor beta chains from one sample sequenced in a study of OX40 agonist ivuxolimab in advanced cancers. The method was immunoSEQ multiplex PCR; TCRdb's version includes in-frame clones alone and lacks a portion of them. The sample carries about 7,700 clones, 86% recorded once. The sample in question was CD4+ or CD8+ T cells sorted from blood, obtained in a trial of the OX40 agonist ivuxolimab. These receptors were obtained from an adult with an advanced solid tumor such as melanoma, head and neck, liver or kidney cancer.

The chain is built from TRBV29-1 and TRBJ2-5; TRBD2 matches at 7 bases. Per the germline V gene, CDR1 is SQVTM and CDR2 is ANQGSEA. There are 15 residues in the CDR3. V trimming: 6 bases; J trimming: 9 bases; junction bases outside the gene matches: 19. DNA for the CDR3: TGCAGCGTGGAGGTCCTAGCGGAACGGACTCGGGCCCAGTACTTC. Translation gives CSVEVLAERTRAQYF.

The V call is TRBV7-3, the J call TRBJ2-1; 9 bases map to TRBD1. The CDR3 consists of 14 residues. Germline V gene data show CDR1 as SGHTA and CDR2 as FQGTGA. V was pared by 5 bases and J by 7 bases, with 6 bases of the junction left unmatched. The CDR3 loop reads CASSRGQGGNEQFF. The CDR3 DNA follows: TGTGCCAGCAGCCGGGGACAGGGTGGGAATGAGCAGTTCTTC.

This CDR3 reads CASSLGQGPTGELFF. CDR3 DNA: TGTGCCAGCAGCCTCGGACAGGGGCCCACCGGGGAGCTGTTTTTT. V usage is TRBV4-2 and J usage is TRBJ2-2, with 9 bases lining up with TRBD1. CDR1 LGHNA and CDR2 YNFKEQ come from the germline V gene. After removal of 4 bases from V and 4 bases from J, the junction contained 4 bases not matched to a gene. The CDR3 is made up of 15 amino acids.

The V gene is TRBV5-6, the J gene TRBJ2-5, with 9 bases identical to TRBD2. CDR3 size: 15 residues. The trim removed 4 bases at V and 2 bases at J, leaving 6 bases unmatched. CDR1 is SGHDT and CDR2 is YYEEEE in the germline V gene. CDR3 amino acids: CASSRGLAGQETQYF. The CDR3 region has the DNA TGTGCCAGCAGCCGAGGGCTAGCGGGACAAGAGACCCAGTACTTC.

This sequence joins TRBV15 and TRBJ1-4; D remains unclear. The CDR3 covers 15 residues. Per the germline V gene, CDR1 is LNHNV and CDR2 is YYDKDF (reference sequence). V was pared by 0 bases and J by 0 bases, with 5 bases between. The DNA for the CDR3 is TGTGCCACCAGCAGAGACGGTGCAACTAATGAAAAACTGTTTTTT. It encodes CATSRDGATNEKLFF.

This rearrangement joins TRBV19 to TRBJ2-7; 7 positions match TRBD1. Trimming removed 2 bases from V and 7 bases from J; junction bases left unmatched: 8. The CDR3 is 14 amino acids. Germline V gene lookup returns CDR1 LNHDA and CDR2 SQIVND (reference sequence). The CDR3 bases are TGTGCCAGTAGTATAAGGGACAGACCCGGGGAGCAGTACTTC. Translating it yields CASSIRDRPGEQYF.

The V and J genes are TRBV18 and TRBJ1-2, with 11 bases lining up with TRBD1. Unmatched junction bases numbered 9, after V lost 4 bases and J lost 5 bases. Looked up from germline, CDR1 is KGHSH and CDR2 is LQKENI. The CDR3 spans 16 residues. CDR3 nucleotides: TGTGCCAGCTCACGCGAACCAGGGACAGGGGGATATGGCTACACCTTC. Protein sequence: CASSREPGTGGYGYTF.

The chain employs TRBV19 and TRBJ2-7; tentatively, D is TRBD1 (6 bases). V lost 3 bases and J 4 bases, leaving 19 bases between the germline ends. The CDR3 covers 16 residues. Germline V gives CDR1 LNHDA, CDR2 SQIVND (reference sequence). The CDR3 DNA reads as TGTGCCAGTAGTATGTCCCCACTACAGGGATTTTACGAGCAGTACTTC. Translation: CASSMSPLQGFYEQYF.

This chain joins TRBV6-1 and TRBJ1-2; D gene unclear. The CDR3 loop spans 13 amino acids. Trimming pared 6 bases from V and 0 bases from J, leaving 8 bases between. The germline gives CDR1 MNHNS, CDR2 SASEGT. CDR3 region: CASRINTNYGYTF. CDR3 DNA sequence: TGTGCCAGCAGGATTAATACTAACTATGGCTACACCTTC.

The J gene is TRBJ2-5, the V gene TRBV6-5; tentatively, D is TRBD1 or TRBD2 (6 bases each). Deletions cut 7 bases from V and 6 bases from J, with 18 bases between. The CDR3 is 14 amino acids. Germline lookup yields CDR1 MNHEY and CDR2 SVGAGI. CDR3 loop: CASTPFRGQQTQYF. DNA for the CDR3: TGTGCCAGCACTCCCTTCCGGGGGCAACAGACCCAGTACTTC.

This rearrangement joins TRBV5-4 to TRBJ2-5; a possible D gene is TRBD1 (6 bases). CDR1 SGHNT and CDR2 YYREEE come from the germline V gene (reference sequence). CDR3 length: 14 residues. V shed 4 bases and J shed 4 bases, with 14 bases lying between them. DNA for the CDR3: TGTGCCAGCAGCCAGGGGCGGGTGGGAGAGACCCAGTACTTC. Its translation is CASSQGRVGETQYF.

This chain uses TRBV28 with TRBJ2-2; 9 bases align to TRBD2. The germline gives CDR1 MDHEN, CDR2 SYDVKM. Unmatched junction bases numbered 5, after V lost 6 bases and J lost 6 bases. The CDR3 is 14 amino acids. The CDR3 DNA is TGTGCCAGCAGGGGGGCGGGAGGGGCCGGGGAGCTGTTTTTT. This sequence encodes CASRGAGGAGELFF.

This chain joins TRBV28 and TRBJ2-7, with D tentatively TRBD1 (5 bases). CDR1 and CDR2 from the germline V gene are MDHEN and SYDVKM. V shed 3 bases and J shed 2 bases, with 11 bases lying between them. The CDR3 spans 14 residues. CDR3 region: CASSLYQGTYEQYF. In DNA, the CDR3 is TGTGCCAGCAGTTTGTATCAGGGTACCTACGAGCAGTACTTC.

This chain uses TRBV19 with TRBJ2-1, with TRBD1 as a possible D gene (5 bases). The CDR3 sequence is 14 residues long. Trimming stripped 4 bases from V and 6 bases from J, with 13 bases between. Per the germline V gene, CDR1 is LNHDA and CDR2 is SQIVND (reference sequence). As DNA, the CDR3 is TGTGCCAGTAGTACCCCCGGACACACCAATGAGCAGTTCTTC. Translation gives CASSTPGHTNEQFF.

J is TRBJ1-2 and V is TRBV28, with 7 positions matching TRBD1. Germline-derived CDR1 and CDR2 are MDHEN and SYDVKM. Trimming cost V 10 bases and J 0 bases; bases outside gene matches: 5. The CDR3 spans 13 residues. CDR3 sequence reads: CAITGTANYGYTF. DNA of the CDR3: TGTGCCATAACCGGGACAGCTAACTATGGCTACACCTTC.

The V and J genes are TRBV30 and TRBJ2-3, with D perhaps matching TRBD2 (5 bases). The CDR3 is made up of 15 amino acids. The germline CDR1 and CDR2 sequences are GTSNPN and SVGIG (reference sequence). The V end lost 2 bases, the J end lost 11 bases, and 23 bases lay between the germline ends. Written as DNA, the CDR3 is TGTGCCTGGAGTACTCCTCGGCTAGTGACTATCCGGCAGTATTTT. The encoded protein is CAWSTPRLVTIRQYF.

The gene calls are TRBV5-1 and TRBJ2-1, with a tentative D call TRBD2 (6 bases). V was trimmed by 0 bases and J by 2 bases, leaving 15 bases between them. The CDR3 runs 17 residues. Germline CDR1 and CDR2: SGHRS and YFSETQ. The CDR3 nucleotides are TGCGCCAGCAGCTTGGTAAGCGGGTGGCCAGCCTACAATGAGCAGTTCTTC. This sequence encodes CASSLVSGWPAYNEQFF.

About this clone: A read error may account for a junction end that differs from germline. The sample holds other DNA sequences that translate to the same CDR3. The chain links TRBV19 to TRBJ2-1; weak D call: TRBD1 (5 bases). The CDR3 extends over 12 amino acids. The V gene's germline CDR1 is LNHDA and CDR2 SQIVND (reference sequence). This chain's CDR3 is CASSTPTGRPFF. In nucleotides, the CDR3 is TGTGCTAGTAGTACCCCTACAGGACGCCCGTTCTTC.

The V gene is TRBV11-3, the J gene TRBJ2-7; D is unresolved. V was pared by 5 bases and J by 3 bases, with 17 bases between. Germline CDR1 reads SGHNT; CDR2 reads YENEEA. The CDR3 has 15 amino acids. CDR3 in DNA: TGTGCCAGCAGCAGCTACGGCCGGGTTAACTACGAGCAGTACTTC. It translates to CASSSYGRVNYEQYF.

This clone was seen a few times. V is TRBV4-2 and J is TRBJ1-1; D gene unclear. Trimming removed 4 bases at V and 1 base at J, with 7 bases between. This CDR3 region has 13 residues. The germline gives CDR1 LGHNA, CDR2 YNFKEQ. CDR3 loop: CASSREGNTEAFF. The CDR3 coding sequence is TGTGCCAGCAGCCGTGAGGGGAACACTGAAGCTTTCTTT.

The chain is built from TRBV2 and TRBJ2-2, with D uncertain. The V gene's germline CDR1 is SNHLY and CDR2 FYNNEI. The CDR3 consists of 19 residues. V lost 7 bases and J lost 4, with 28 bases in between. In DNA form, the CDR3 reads TGTGCCAGCAAGCGCCAGCAGAGTTGGAACAGCCCCTCCACCGGGGAGCTGTTTTTT. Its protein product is CASKRQQSWNSPSTGELFF.

CDR3 in DNA: TGCGCCAGCAGCTTGGGACAACAAGAGACCCAGTACTTC. Encoded protein: CASSLGQQETQYF. The chain has TRBV5-1 and TRBJ2-5; D unclear. Germline CDR1 and CDR2: SGHRS and YFSETQ. Trimming pared 0 bases from V and 2 bases from J, leaving 5 bases between. The CDR3 spans 13 residues.

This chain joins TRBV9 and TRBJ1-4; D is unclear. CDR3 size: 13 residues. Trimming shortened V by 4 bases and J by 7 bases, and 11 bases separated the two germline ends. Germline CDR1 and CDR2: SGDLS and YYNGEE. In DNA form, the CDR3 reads TGTGCCAGCAGCCCCTTCGCCGGTGAAAAACTGTTTTTT. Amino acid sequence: CASSPFAGEKLFF.